The present T cell receptor (beta chain) was sequenced within a study of shared clonotypes between healthy human individuals. Study-level results: Naive subsets generally had larger estimated richness than memory subsets.

A word on this clone: Its antigen is undetermined.

Participating donors were healthy, HIV-negative adults free of recent acute infections or vaccinations. CD4+ cells were split into CD45RA+ naive and CD45RA-negative memory subsets. Trimming cost V 6 bases and J 2 bases; bases outside gene matches: 11. This CDR3 is 16 amino acids long. The germline gives CDR1 LGHNA, CDR2 YSLEER. Measured with immunoSEQ multiplex PCR; TCRdb has only the in-frame clones, and not every one. The table has approximately 2.3 million clones, over 90% seen once; the top ten hold 0.39%. The sequenced sample consisted of naive CD4+ T cells from PBMCs. Subset: CD45RA+ positively selected. The sequence derives from a man between 18 and 29 years old in good health. Some clones in this sample may be carry-over from other donors' samples. The chain uses TRBV4-3 and TRBJ2-3, with TRBD2 matching over 7 bases. CDR3 amino acids: CASSLFSGGNTDTQYF. CDR3 DNA sequence: TGCGCCAGCAGTCTCTTTTCGGGAGGTAACACAGATACGCAGTATTTT.